This entry features one T cell receptor (beta chain) sequence. The antigen remains unidentified. Sequencing used immunoSEQ multiplex PCR; TCRdb keeps in-frame clones, though not all of them. The table includes 83,000 or so clones, roughly 86% detected once. The sample belongs to a study of T cell responses to AZD1222 COVID-19 vaccine. Study findings and constraints: A mostly white British donor set with more females was recruited, and clonal diversity was possibly underestimated.

This receptor was taken from an adult who received the AZD1222 COVID-19 vaccine. This specimen consisted of peripheral blood, obtained 28 days after the second AZD1222 dose.

Here the CDR3 DNA reads TGTGCCAGCAAGCCCTCTAGCGGGAGGGGGAACAATGAGCAGTTCTTC. This sequence encodes CASKPSSGRGNNEQFF. V usage is TRBV2 and J usage is TRBJ2-1; TRBD2 aligns across 12 bases. Per germline, CDR1 SNHLY and CDR2 FYNNEI. V lost 7 bases, J lost 5 bases, and 9 bases stayed unmatched. This CDR3 spans 16 amino acids.